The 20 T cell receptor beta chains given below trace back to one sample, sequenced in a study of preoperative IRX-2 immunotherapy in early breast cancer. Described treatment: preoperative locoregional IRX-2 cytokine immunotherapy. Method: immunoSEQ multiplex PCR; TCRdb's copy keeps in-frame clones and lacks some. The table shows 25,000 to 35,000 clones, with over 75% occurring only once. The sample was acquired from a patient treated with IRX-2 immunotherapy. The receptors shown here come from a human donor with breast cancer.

DNA for the CDR3: TGTGCCAGCAGTTACCTTCCAGGGGGGAGGGGGTATGGCTACACCTTC. Its translation: CASSYLPGGRGYGYTF. V is TRBV28 and J is TRBJ1-2; TRBD1 matches at 7 bases. The CDR3 is made up of 16 amino acids. V trimming: 4 bases; J trimming: 5 bases; junction bases outside the gene matches: 13. Germline CDR1 and CDR2: MDHEN and SYDVKM.

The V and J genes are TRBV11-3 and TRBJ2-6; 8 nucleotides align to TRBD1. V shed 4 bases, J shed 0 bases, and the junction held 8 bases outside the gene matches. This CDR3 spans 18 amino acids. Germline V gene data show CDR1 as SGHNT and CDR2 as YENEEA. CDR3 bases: TGTGCCAGCAGCTCTAGACAGGGGAGACGCTCTGGGGCCAACGTCCTGACTTTC. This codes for CASSSRQGRRSGANVLTF.

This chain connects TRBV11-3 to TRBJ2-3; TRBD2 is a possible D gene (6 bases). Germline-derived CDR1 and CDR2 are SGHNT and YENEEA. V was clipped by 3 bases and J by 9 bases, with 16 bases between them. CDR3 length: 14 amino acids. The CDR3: CASSLVGRRETQYF. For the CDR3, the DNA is TGTGCCAGCAGCTTGGTGGGCAGGCGGGAAACGCAGTATTTT.

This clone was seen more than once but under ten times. As DNA, the CDR3 is TGTGCCAGCAGCCAACTAGCGGGAGGCCGGCATGAGCAGTTCTTC. Protein sequence: CASSQLAGGRHEQFF. V and J are TRBV11-3 and TRBJ2-1; 12 bases fit TRBD2. Germline loops: CDR1 SGHNT, CDR2 YENEEA. There are 15 residues in the CDR3. Losses at the gene ends were 5 bases for V and 8 bases for J; bases not matched to a gene: 7.

CDR3 in DNA: TGTGCCATCAGCCCAGTCACAGATACGCAGTATTTT. Translating gives CAISPVTDTQYF. The gene calls are TRBV6-8 and TRBJ2-3; no clear D. CDR3 length: 12 amino acids. Trimming removed 10 bases at V and 2 bases at J, with 10 bases between. Germline values: CDR1 MNHGY, CDR2 SAAAGT.

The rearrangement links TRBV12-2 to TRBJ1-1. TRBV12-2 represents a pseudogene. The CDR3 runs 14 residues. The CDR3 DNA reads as TGTGCCACAAAACGTGGCAGCTCCAACACTGAAGCTTTCTTT. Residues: CATKRGSSNTEAFF.

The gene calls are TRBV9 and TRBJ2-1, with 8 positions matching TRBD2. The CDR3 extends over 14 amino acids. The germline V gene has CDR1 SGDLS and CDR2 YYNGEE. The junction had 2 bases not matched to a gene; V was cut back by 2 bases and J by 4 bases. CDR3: CASSVGTRYNEQFF. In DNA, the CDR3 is TGTGCCAGCAGCGTCGGGACTAGGTACAATGAGCAGTTCTTC.

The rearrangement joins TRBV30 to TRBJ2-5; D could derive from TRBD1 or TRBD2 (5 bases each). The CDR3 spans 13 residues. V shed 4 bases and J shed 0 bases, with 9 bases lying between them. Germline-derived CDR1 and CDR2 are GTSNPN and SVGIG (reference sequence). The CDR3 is CAWNWGYQETQYF. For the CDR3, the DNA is TGTGCCTGGAACTGGGGGTACCAAGAGACCCAGTACTTC. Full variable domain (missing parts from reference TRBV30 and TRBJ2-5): SQTIHQWPATLVQPVGSPLSLECTVEGTSNPNLYWYRQAAGRGLQLLFYSVGIGQISSEVPQNLSASRPQDRQFILSSKKLLLSDSGFYLCAWNWGYQETQYFGPGTRLLVL.

The CDR3 sequence is CASSQSAGPQYF. CDR3 DNA: TGTGCCAGCAGCCAATCTGCAGGGCCCCAGTACTTC. J is TRBJ2-5 and V is TRBV14, with D perhaps TRBD1 (5 bases). The CDR3 is made up of 12 amino acids. V gave up 2 bases and J gave up 9 bases, with 10 bases separating them. Germline V CDR1 and CDR2: SGHDN, FVKESK. Full variable domain (missing parts from reference TRBV14 and TRBJ2-5): EAGVTQFPSHSVIEKGQTVTLRCDPISGHDNLYWYRRVMGKEIKFLLHFVKESKQDESGMPNNRFLAERTGGTYSTLKVQPAELEDSGVYFCASSQSAGPQYFGPGTRLLVL.

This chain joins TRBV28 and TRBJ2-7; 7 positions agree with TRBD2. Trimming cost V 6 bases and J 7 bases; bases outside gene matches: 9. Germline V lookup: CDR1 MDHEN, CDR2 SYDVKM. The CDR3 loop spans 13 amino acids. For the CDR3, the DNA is TGTGCCAGCAGCCTAGGGAGGGGCGGGGAGCAGTACTTC. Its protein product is CASSLGRGGEQYF.

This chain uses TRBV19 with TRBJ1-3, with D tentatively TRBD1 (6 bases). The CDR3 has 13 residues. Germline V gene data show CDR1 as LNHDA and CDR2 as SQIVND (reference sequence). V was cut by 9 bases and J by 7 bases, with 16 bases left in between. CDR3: CASLPDRRNTIYF. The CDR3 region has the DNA TGTGCCAGCCTCCCCGACAGGCGTAACACCATATATTTT. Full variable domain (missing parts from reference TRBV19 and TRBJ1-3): DGGITQSPKYLFRKEGQNVTLSCEQNLNHDAMYWYRQDPGQGLRLIYYSQIVNDFQKGDIAEGYSVSREKKESFPLTVTSAQKNPTAFYLCASLPDRRNTIYFGEGSWLTVV.

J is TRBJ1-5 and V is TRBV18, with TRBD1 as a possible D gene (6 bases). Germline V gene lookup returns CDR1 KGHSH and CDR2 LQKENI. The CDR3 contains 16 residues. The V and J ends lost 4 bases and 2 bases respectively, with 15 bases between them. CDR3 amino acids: CASSQSTGLGNQPQHF. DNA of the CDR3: TGTGCCAGCTCACAGTCTACAGGGTTGGGCAATCAGCCCCAGCATTTT.

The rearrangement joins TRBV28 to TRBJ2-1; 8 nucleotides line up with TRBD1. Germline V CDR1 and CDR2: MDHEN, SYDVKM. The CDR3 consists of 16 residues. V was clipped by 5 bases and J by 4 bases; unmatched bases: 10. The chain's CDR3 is CASSEPGTGIYNEQFF. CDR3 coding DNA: TGTGCCAGCAGTGAACCCGGGACAGGAATTTACAATGAGCAGTTCTTC.

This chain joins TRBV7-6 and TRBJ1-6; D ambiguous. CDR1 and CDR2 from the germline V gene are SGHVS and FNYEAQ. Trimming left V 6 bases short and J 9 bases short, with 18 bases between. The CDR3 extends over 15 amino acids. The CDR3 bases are TGTGCCAGCAGATTTACTGACGGGGAAATTTCACCCCTCCACTTT. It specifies CASRFTDGEISPLHF.

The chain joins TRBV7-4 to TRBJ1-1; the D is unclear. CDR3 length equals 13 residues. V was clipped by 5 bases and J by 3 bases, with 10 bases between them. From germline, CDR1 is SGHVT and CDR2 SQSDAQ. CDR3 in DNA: TGTGCCAGCAGCCTTTCTATTTACACTGAAGCTTTCTTT. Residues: CASSLSIYTEAFF. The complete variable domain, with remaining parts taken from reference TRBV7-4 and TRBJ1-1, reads GAGVSQSPRYKVAKRGRDVALRCDSISGHVTLYWYRQTLGQGSEVLTYSQSDAQRDKSGRPSGRFSAERPERSVSTLKIQRTEQGDSAVYLCASSLSIYTEAFFGQGTRLTVV.

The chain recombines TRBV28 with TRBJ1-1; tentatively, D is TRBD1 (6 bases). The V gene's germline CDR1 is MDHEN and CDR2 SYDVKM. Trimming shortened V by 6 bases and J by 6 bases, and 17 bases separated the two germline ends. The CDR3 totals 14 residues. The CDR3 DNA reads TGTGCCAGCAGCTCGCTAGCAGGGGTCCCTGAAGCTTTCTTT. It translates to CASSSLAGVPEAFF. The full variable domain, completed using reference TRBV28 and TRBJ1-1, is DVKVTQSSRYLVKRTGEKVFLECVQDMDHENMFWYRQDPGLGLRLIYFSYDVKMKEKGDIPEGYSVSREKKERFSLILESASTNQTSMYLCASSSLAGVPEAFFGQGTRLTVV.

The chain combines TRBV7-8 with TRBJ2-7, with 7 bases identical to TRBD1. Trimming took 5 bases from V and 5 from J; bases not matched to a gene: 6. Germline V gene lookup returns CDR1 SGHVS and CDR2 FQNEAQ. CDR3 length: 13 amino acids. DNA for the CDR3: TGTGCCAGCAGCCATTCCGGGACAGACGAGCAGTACTTC. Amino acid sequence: CASSHSGTDEQYF.

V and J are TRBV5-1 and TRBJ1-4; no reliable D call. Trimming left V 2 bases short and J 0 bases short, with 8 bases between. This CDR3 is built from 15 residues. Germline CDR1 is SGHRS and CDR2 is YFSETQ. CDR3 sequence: CASSLDTATNEKLFF. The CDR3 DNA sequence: TGCGCCAGCAGCTTAGACACTGCAACTAATGAAAAACTGTTTTTT.

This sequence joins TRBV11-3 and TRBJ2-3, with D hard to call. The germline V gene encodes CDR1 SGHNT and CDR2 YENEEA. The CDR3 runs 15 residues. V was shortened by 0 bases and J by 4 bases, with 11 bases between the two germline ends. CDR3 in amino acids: CASSLEGWASDTQYF. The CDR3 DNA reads TGTGCCAGCAGCTTAGAAGGGTGGGCCTCAGATACGCAGTATTTT.

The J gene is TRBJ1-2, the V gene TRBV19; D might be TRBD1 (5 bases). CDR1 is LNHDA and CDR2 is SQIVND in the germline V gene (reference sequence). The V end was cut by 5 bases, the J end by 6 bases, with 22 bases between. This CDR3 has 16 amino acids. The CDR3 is CASSPDRDDSPHGYTF. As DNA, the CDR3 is TGTGCCAGTAGTCCCGACCGGGACGACTCCCCGCATGGCTACACCTTC.